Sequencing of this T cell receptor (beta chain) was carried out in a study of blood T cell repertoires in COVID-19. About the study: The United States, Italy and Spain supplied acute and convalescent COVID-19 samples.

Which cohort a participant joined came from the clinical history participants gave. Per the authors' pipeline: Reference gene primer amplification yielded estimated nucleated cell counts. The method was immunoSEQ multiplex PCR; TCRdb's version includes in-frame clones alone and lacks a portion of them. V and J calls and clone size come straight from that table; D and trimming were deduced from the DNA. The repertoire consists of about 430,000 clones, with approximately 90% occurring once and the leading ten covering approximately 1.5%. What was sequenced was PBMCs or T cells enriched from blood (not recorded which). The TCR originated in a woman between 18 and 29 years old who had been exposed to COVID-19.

DNA for the CDR3: TGTGCCAGCAGAGGAGACTTGGAACACTCAGATACGCAGTATTTT. It codes for CASRGDLEHSDTQYF. The chain joins TRBV5-8 to TRBJ2-3, with no clear D. The CDR3 is 15 amino acids. V was cut by 5 bases and J by 4 bases, with 17 bases left in between. Per germline, CDR1 SGHTS and CDR2 YDEGEE.